This entry lists 5 T cell receptor beta chains sequenced from one sample in a study of memory CD4+ T cells and cytomegalovirus serostatus (dated by TCRdb to the late 2010s). Libraries came from the immunoSEQ multiplex PCR assay. The immuneACCESS repertoire file appears here via TCRdb, limited to in-frame rearrangements. These files lack a portion of the clones; in checked studies, under half of the deficit traces to unresolved V genes, and the cause of the others is not known. The sample table lists 40,000 to 55,000 clones, 60% to 80% of them with a count of one. The leading ten clones occupy 0.5% to 0.7% of the sample. A FACSAria II was used to sort memory CD4+ T cells, defined as single viable CD3+CD4+CD8-CD45RO+ cells. What was sequenced was memory CD4+ T cells from blood. Receptors originate from an adult in good health and CMV-seronegative.

This sequence joins TRBV10-1 and TRBJ2-3; possible D gene TRBD2, 6 bases. Germline V CDR1 and CDR2: WNHNN, SYGVQD (reference sequence). Trimming removed 3 bases from V and 9 bases from J, with 16 bases in between. The CDR3 length is 14 residues. CDR3 nucleotides: TGCGCCAGCAGTGAATCGTTTGGGGGGACCACGCAGTATTTT. This gives the protein CASSESFGGTTQYF.

This clone came up once. The chain combines TRBV6-5 with TRBJ1-2; 7 positions match TRBD1. This CDR3 contains 14 residues. Trimming took 0 bases from V and 5 from J; bases not matched to a gene: 3. Germline-derived CDR1 and CDR2 are MNHEY and SVGAGI. The CDR3 bases are TGTGCCAGCAGTTACTCGACAGGGCCATATGGCTACACCTTC. Translation: CASSYSTGPYGYTF.

This rearrangement joins TRBV19 to TRBJ2-1; possible D gene TRBD2, 5 bases. Germline V gene lookup returns CDR1 LNHDA and CDR2 SQIVND (reference sequence). The V gene lost 4 bases and the J gene lost 7 bases, with 14 bases spanning the gap. This CDR3 is built from 14 residues. The CDR3 DNA follows: TGTGCCAGTAGTACCTCCACTAGACTGAATGAGCAGTTCTTC. Residues: CASSTSTRLNEQFF.

J is TRBJ2-1 and V is TRBV30; the match to TRBD2 covers 7 bases. After removal of 3 bases from V and 5 bases from J, the junction contained 19 bases not matched to a gene. The CDR3 length is 18 residues. Germline loops: CDR1 GTSNPN, CDR2 SVGIG (reference sequence). In DNA, the CDR3 is TGTGCCTGGAGGGCCCTCGGCGGGAGTGCGGGATTGGACAATGAGCAGTTCTTC. Amino acids: CAWRALGGSAGLDNEQFF.

Here the CDR3 reads CASKSGFTYEQYF. CDR3 in DNA: TGTGCCAGCAAGAGCGGGTTTACCTACGAGCAGTACTTC. The chain carries TRBV6-1 and TRBJ2-7; D possibly corresponds to TRBD2 (6 bases). The CDR3 is 13 amino acids. Deletions cut 7 bases from V and 2 bases from J, with 12 bases between. Germline lookup yields CDR1 MNHNS and CDR2 SASEGT.